This record looks at one T cell receptor (beta chain) sequence and its context. The data originate from a study of Graves' ophthalmopathy and Graves' hyperthyroidism. Germline-derived CDR1 and CDR2 are ENHRY and SYGVKD. CDR3 length: 13 residues. Trimming removed 10 bases at V and 10 bases at J, with 17 bases between. CDR3 regions of TCR beta were amplified from RNA transcripts. First-round RT-PCR relied on HTBI primers, and a second-round multiplex PCR came next. MiXCR, run by TCRdb on the multiplex PCR reads, gives a single entry per CDR3 protein. Among around 670,000 distinct CDR3 sequences listed, 40% were seen once.

The receptor's source is an adult man with Graves' ophthalmopathy. The J gene is TRBJ1-6, the V gene TRBV10-3, with D unresolved. Sequenced sample: peripheral blood. DNA for the CDR3: TGTGCCAGCAGGAGGGTGCGAGGATCACCCCTCCACTTT. Translation: CASRRVRGSPLHF.